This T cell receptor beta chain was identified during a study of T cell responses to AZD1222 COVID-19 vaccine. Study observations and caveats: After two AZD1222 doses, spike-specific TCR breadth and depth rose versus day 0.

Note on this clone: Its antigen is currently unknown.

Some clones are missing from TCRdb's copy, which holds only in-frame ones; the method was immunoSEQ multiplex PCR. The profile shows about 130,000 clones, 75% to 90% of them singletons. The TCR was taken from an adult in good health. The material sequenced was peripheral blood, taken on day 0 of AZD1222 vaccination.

The CDR3 DNA follows: TGCAGCGTTCAGGGAGGAACTTTTGTGTCTGAAGCTTTCTTT. Translation: CSVQGGTFVSEAFF. The J gene is TRBJ1-1, the V gene TRBV29-1, with TRBD1 as a possible D gene (5 bases). The CDR3 sequence is 14 residues long. Germline V gives CDR1 SQVTM, CDR2 ANQGSEA. V dropped 5 bases and J dropped 6 bases, with 19 bases sitting between them.